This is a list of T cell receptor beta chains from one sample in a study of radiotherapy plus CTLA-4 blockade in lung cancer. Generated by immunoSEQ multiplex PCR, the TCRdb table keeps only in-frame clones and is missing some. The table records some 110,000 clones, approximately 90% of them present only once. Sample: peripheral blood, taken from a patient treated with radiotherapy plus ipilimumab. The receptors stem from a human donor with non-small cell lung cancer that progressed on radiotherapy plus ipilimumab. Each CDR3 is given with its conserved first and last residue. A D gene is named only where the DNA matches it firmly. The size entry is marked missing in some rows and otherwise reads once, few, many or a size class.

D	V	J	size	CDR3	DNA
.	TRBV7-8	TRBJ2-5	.	CASSPTTAKETQYF	TGTGCCAGCAGCCCCACGACAGCTAAAGAGACCCAGTACTTC
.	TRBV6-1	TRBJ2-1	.	CASRGGRGNEQFF	TGTGCCAGCAGAGGGGGGAGGGGCAATGAGCAGTTCTTC
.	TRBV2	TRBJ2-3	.	CASSETVSTDTQYF	TGTGCCAGCAGTGAAACGGTGAGCACAGATACGCAGTATTTT
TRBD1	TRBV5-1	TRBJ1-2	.	CASSSPGTGVDYTF	TGCGCCAGCAGCTCGCCGGGGACAGGGGTCGACTACACCTTC
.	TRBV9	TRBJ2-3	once	CASSPRREGRTDTQYF	TGTGCCAGCAGCCCCCGTCGAGAGGGGCGCACAGATACGCAGTATTTT
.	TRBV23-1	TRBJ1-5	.	CASSQVLDSLRNQPQHF	TGCGCCAGCAGTCAAGTGTTGGACTCCCTCCGGAATCAGCCCCAGCATTTT
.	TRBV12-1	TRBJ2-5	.	CASSTARAEETQYF	TGTGCCAGCAGCACGGCCAGGGCTGAAGAGACCCAGTACTTC
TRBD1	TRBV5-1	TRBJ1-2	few	CASSLGDRGNYGYTF	TGCGCCAGCAGCTTGGGGGACAGGGGGAACTATGGCTACACCTTC
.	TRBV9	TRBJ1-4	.	CASSVAGGEKLFF	TGTGCCAGCAGCGTAGCGGGTGGAGAAAAACTGTTTTTT
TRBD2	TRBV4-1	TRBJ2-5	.	CASSRGGVETQYF	TGCGCCAGCAGCCGGGGAGGGGTAGAGACCCAGTACTTC
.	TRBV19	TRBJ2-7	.	CASSTGGLDYEQYF	TGTGCCAGTAGTACAGGGGGGTTAGACTACGAGCAGTACTTC
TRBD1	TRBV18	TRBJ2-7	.	CASSNRGAQNTYEQYF	TGTGCCAGCTCAAACAGGGGCGCACAGAATACCTACGAGCAGTACTTC
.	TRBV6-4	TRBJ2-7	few	CASKTETYEQYF	TGTGCCAGTAAAACAGAAACCTACGAGCAGTACTTC
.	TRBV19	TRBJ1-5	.	CASSGGGGFRSNQPQHF	TGTGCCAGTAGTGGGGGAGGGGGTTTTCGGAGCAATCAGCCCCAGCATTTT
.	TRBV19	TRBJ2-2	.	CATNRDLNTGELFF	TGTGCCACTAACCGGGACTTGAACACCGGGGAGCTGTTTTTT
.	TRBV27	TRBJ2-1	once	CASSLTPRVPYNEQFF	TGTGCCAGCAGTTTGACGCCGCGGGTCCCCTACAATGAGCAGTTCTTC
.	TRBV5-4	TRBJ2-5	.	CASSSPGPVETQYF	TGTGCCAGCAGCTCACCGGGGCCTGTAGAGACCCAGTACTTC
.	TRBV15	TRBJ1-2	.	CATSRGGYYVGYTF	TGTGCCACCAGCAGAGGGGGCTATTATGTGGGCTACACCTTC
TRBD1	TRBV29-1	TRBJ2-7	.	CSAVGLVDRGTYEQYF	TGCAGCGCTGTGGGCCTGGTAGACAGGGGGACCTACGAGCAGTACTTC
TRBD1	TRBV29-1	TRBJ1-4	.	CSARTGGDEKLFF	TGCAGCGCGCGGACAGGGGGCGATGAAAAACTGTTTTTT
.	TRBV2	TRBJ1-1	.	CASSQQENGDTEAFF	TGTGCCAGCAGTCAACAGGAAAACGGGGACACTGAAGCTTTCTTT
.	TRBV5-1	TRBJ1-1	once	CASSPIGGMNTEAFF	TGCGCCAGCAGCCCCATTGGGGGGATGAACACTGAAGCTTTCTTT
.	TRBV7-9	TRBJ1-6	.	CASSLSTGTPLHF	TGTGCCAGCAGCTTGTCAACGGGAACACCCCTCCACTTT
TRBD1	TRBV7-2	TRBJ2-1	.	CASRVGQGINEQFF	TGTGCCAGCAGGGTGGGACAGGGTATCAATGAGCAGTTCTTC
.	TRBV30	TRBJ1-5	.	CAWSASNQPQHF	TGTGCCTGGAGTGCTAGCAATCAGCCCCAGCATTTT
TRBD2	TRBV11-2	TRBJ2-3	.	CASSFSGAHSTDTQYF	TGTGCCAGCAGCTTTAGCGGGGCCCATAGCACAGATACGCAGTATTTT
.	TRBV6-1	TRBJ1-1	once	CASRTGTDTEAFF	TGTGCCAGCAGAACAGGGACGGACACTGAAGCTTTCTTT
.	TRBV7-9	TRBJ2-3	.	CASSLSGGRADTQYF	TGTGCCAGCAGCTTAAGTGGGGGCCGCGCAGATACGCAGTATTTT
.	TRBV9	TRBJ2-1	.	CASSPAGNTYNEQFF	TGTGCCAGCAGCCCTGCTGGGAACACCTACAATGAGCAGTTCTTC
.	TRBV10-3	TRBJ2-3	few	CAIRGPTDTQYF	TGTGCCATCAGGGGGCCCACAGATACGCAGTATTTT
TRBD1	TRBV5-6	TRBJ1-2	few	CASSLVGQGGGYTF	TGTGCCAGCAGCTTGGTCGGACAGGGTGGTGGCTACACCTTC
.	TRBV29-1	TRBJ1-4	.	CSVGEGREKLFF	TGCAGCGTTGGGGAGGGGAGAGAAAAACTGTTTTTT
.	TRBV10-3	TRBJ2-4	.	CAISEGGTAKNIQYF	TGTGCCATCAGTGAAGGCGGGACTGCCAAAAACATTCAGTACTTC
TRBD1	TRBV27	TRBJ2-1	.	CASSSYRGTYNEQFF	TGTGCCAGCAGTTCTTACAGGGGAACCTACAATGAGCAGTTCTTC
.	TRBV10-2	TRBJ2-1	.	CASRATGTLGTRFF	TGCGCCAGCAGAGCAACCGGGACCCTCGGGACCAGGTTCTTC
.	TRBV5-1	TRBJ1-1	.	CASSPVGGLSGLNTEAFF	TGCGCCAGCAGCCCGGTGGGGGGCCTCAGCGGGTTGAACACTGAAGCTTTCTTT
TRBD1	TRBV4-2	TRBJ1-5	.	CASSRDTGGNQPQHF	TGTGCCAGCAGCCGAGATACAGGGGGCAATCAGCCCCAGCATTTT
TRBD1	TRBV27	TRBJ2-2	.	CATSPGTGNTGELFF	TGTGCCACCTCCCCCGGGACAGGGAACACCGGGGAGCTGTTTTTT
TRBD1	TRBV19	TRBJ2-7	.	CASSTDRGQTYEQYF	TGTGCCAGTAGTACCGACAGGGGCCAAACCTACGAGCAGTACTTC
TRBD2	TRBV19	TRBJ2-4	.	CASSMLAGGLAKNIQYF	TGTGCCAGTAGTATGCTAGCGGGAGGGTTAGCCAAAAACATTCAGTACTTC
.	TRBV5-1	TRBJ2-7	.	CASSSGYEQYF	TGCGCCAGCAGCTCTGGGTACGAGCAGTACTTC
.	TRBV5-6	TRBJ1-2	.	CASSPVRGNGYTF	TGTGCCAGCAGCCCAGTCCGGGGGAATGGCTACACCTTC
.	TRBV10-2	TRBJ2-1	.	CASSESRGRDDEQFF	TGCGCCAGCAGTGAGTCGAGAGGGCGTGACGATGAGCAGTTCTTC
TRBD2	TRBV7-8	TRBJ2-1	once	CASSLLTSGRSNEQFF	TGTGCCAGCAGCTTATTGACTAGCGGGAGATCCAATGAGCAGTTCTTC
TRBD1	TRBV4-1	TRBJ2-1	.	CASSHGTGYYNEQFF	TGCGCCAGCAGCCACGGGACAGGGTATTACAATGAGCAGTTCTTC
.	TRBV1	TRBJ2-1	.	CTSSRQGGAGNEQFF	TGCACCAGCAGCCGTCAAGGGGGGGCCGGGAATGAGCAGTTCTTC
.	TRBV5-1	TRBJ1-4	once	CASSLVPGMANEKLFF	TGCGCCAGCAGCTTGGTTCCGGGAATGGCTAATGAAAAACTGTTTTTT
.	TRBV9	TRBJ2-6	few	CASSTSGANVLTF	TGTGCCAGCAGCACCTCTGGGGCCAACGTCCTGACTTTC
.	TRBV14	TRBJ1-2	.	CASSHAGTRGGYTF	TGTGCCAGCAGCCATGCCGGGACAAGAGGCGGCTACACCTTC
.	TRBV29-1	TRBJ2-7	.	CSVGQGGHEQYF	TGCAGCGTTGGGCAGGGAGGTCACGAGCAGTACTTC
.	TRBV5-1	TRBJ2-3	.	CASSLGRNTDTQYF	TGCGCCAGCAGCTTGGGTCGGAACACAGATACGCAGTATTTT